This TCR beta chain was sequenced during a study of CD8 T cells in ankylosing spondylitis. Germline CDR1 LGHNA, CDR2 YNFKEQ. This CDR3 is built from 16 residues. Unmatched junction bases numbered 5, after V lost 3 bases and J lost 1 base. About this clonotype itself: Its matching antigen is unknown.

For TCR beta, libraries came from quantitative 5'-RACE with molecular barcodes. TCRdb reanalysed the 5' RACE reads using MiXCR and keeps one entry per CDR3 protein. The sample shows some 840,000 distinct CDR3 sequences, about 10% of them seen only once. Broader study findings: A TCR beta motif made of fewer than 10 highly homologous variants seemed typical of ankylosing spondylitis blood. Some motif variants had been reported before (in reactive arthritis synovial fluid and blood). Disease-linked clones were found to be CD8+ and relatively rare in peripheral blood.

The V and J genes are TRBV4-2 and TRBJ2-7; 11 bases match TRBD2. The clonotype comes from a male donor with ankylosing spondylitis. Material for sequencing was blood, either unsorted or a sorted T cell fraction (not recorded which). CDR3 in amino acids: CASSHLAGGLSYEQYF. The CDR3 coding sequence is TGTGCCAGCAGCCATCTAGCGGGAGGTTTATCCTACGAGCAGTACTTC.